This T cell receptor (beta chain) was obtained from a study of tumor T cells in aggressive B-cell lymphoma. CDR1 and CDR2 from the germline V gene are LNHDA and SQIVND (reference sequence). Trimming took off 6 bases at V and 4 bases at J, with 10 bases between the two ends. The CDR3 is made up of 12 amino acids. Only in-frame clones appear in the TCRdb table, and some are missing; sequencing was by immunoSEQ multiplex PCR. The sample records some 5,000 clones, 85% to 90% being singletons. The sequence was collected from an adult with diffuse large B cell lymphoma. Sequencing was carried out using tumor tissue. This chain uses TRBV19 with TRBJ2-7; D may be TRBD2 (5 bases). CDR3 loop: CASSEGTYEQYF. In nucleotides, the CDR3 is TGTGCCAGTAGCGAGGGCACGTACGAGCAGTACTTC.